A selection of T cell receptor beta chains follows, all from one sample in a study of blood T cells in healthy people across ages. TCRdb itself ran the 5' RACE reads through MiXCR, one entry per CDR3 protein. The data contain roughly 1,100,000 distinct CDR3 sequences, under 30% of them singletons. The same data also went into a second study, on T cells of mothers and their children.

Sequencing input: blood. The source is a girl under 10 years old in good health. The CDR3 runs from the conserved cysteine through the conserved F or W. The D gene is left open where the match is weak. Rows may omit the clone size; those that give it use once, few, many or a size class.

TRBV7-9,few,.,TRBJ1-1,CASSLAGTSTEAFF,TGTGCCAGCAGCTTAGCGGGAACGTCCACTGAAGCTTTCTTT
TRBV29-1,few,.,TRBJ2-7,CSAFGIGYEQYF,TGCAGCGCGTTTGGGATCGGGTACGAGCAGTACTTC
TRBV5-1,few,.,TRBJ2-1,CASSFELGTEQFF,TGCGCCAGCAGCTTCGAGCTCGGGACCGAGCAGTTCTTC
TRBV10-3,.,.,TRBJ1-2,CAISESGVGHGYTF,TGTGCCATCAGTGAGTCTGGGGTTGGCCATGGCTACACCTTC
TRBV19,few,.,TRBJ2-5,CASSARGKETQYF,TGTGCCAGTAGTGCCCGAGGGAAAGAGACCCAGTACTTC
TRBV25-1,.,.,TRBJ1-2,CAASMGNYGCTF,.
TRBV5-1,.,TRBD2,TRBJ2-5,CASSLASGRPQETQYF,TGCGCCAGCAGCTTGGCTAGCGGGAGGCCCCAAGAGACCCAGTACTTC
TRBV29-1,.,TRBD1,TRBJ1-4,CSVARGNEKLFF,TGCAGCGTTGCCAGGGGGAATGAAAAACTGTTTTTT
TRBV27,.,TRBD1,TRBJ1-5,CASSETGTKEPQHF,TGTGCCAGTAGCGAGACAGGGACCAAGGAGCCCCAGCATTTT
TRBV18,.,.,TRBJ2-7,CASSHSDTTYEQYF,TGTGCCAGCTCACATTCTGACACTACCTACGAGCAGTACTTC
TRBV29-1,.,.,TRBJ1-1,CSGGLLNTEAFF,TGCAGCGGGGGACTGTTGAACACTGAAGCTTTCTTT
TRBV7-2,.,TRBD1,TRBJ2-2,CASSPDGTGFTGELFF,TGTGCCAGCAGTCCGGACGGGACAGGGTTCACCGGGGAGCTGTTTTTT
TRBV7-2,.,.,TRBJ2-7,CASSLFDRYYEQYF,TGTGCCAGCAGCTTATTTGACAGATACTACGAGCAGTACTTC
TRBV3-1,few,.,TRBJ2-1,CASSQDPLVTEQFF,TGTGCCAGCAGCCAAGACCCACTAGTGACTGAGCAGTTCTTC
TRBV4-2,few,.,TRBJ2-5,CASSQGGKYQETQYF,TGTGCCAGCAGCCAAGGGGGCAAGTACCAAGAGACCCAGTACTTC
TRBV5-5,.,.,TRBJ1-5,CASGRLYSNQPQHF,TGTGCCAGCGGCAGGCTGTATAGCAATCAGCCCCAGCATTTT
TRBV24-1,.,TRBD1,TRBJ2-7,CATRQGANYEQYF,TGTGCCACCAGACAGGGGGCCAACTACGAGCAGTACTTC
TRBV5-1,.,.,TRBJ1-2,CASSGDTVGSYGYTF,TGCGCCAGCAGCGGGGACACAGTGGGAAGCTATGGCTACACCTTC
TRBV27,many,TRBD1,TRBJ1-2,CASSLSRTGGSSGYTF,TGTGCCAGCAGTCTCTCTCGGACAGGGGGATCGTCTGGCTACACCTTC
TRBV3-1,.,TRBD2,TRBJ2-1,CASSQVGGTSGGNEQFF,TGTGCCAGCAGCCAAGTGGGAGGGACTAGCGGGGGCAATGAGCAGTTCTTC
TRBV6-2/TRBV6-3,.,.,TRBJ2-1,CASSRGSETEQFF,TGTGCCAGCAGTAGGGGGTCGGAAACTGAGCAGTTCTTC
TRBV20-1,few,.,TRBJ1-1,CSALFNTEAFF,TGCAGTGCTCTTTTTAACACTGAAGCTTTCTTT
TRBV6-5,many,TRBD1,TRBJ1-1,CASIGQGGTEAFF,TGTGCCAGCATCGGACAGGGGGGTACTGAAGCTTTCTTT
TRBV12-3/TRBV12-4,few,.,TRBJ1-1,CASSPLNLASFF,TGTGCCAGCAGTCCCCTAAACCTAGCTTCTTTCTTT
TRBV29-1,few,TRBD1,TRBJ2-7,CSARQKWTGKDEQYF,TGCAGCGCCCGACAAAAATGGACAGGGAAGGACGAGCAGTACTTC
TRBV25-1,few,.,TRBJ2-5,CASSELRQGGTETQYF,TGTGCCAGCAGTGAATTGAGACAAGGGGGGACGGAGACCCAGTACTTC
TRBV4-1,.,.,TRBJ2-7,CASSQDGDISSYEQYF,TGCGCCAGCAGCCAAGATGGTGATATTTCCTCCTACGAGCAGTACTTC
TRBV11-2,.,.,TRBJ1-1,CASSWGSEAFF,TGTGCCAGCAGCTGGGGTTCTGAAGCTTTCTTT
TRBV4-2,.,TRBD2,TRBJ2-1,CASSQSSGLSYNEQFF,TGTGCCAGCAGCCAATCTAGCGGGCTCTCCTACAATGAGCAGTTCTTC
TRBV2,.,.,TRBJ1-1,CAKQRPLNTEAFF,TGTGCCAAACAACGACCCCTGAACACTGAAGCTTTCTTT
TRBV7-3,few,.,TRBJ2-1,CASSLSLRLDKYNEQFF,TGTGCCAGCAGCTTATCCCTTAGACTAGACAAATACAATGAGCAGTTCTTC
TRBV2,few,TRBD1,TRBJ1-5,CASSSDRGTQPQHF,TGTGCCAGCAGTAGCGACAGGGGAACTCAGCCCCAGCATTTT
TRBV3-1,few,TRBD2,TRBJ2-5,CASSQYEGGGFGQETQYF,TGTGCCAGCAGCCAATATGAGGGCGGGGGGTTTGGTCAAGAGACCCAGTACTTC
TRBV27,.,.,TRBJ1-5,CASRNLGGENQPQHF,TGTGCCAGCAGGAACTTAGGGGGGGAGAATCAGCCCCAGCATTTT
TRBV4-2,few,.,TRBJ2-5,CASSQDLAPQETQYF,TGTGCCAGCAGCCAAGATTTGGCGCCTCAAGAGACCCAGTACTTC
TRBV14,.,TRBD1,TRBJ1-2,CASSHDRDSVNGYTF,TGTGCCAGCAGCCATGACCGGGACAGCGTTAATGGCTACACCTTC
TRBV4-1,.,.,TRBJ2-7,CASSQGGGSHEQYF,TGCGCCAGCAGCCAAGGTGGGGGGTCCCACGAGCAGTACTTC
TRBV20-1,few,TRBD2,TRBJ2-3,CSARTISGLAGVTGTQYF,TGCAGTGCTAGAACGATATCGGGACTAGCGGGGGTCACCGGTACGCAGTATTTT
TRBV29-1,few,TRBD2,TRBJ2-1,CSVEGTSGMRDNEQFF,TGCAGCGTTGAAGGGACTAGCGGAATGAGGGACAACGAGCAGTTCTTC
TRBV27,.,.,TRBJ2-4,CASSVKLGGPIQYF,TGTGCCAGCAGCGTCAAACTTGGGGGGCCTATTCAGTACTTC
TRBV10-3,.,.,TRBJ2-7,CAISDYYEQYF,TGTGCCATCAGTGATTACTACGAGCAGTACTTC
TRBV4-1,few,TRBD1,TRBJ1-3,CASSHLDRDGNTIYF,TGCGCCAGCAGCCACTTGGACAGGGACGGAAACACCATATATTTT
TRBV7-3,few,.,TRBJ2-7,CASSSGPQGREQYF,TGTGCCAGCAGCTCGGGACCCCAAGGGCGTGAGCAGTACTTC
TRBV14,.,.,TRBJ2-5,CASSPDSRLAQYF,TGTGCCAGCAGCCCCGACAGCCGGTTGGCCCAGTACTTC
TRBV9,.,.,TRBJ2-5,CASSGLGGGLQETQYF,TGTGCCAGCAGCGGCCTTGGAGGGGGGCTACAAGAGACCCAGTACTTC
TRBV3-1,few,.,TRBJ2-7,CASSQGPQGPNEQYF,TGTGCCAGCAGCCAAGGTCCTCAGGGGCCAAACGAGCAGTACTTC
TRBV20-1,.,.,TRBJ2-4,CSAASGAGIQYF,TGCAGTGCCGCTTCGGGGGCAGGCATTCAGTACTTC
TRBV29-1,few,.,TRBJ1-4,CSVRVLNEKLFF,TGCAGCGTCCGGGTTCTTAATGAAAAACTGTTTTTT
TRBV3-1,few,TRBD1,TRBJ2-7,CASSQYIKGTVVRGEQYF,TGTGCCAGCAGCCAATACATAAAAGGGACAGTTGTTCGGGGCGAGCAGTACTTC
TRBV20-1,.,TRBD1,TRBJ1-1,CSDRGENTEAFF,TGCAGCGACAGGGGTGAGAACACTGAAGCTTTCTTT
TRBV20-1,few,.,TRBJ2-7,CSAPGTEGEQYF,TGCAGTGCGCCGGGGACTGAGGGAGAGCAGTACTTC
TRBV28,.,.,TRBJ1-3,CASSFRNSGNTIYF,TGTGCCAGCAGTTTCCGGAACTCTGGAAACACCATATATTTT
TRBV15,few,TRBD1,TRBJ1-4,CATSSFQTGNEKLFF,TGTGCCACCAGCAGCTTCCAGACAGGGAATGAAAAACTGTTTTTT
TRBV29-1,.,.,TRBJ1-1,CSVGGGGTEAFF,TGCAGCGTTGGAGGCGGGGGCACTGAAGCTTTCTTT